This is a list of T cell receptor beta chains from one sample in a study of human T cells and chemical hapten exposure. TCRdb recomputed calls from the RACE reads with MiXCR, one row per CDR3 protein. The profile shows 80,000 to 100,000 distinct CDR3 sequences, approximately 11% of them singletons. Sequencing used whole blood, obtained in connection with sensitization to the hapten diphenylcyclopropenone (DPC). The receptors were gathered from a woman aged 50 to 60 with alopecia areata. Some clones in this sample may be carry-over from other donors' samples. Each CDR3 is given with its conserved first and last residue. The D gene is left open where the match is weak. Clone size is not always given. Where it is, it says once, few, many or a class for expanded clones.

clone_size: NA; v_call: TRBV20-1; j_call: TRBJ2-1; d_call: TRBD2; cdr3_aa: CSARGSGGRYNEQFF; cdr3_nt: TGCAGTGCTAGAGGAAGCGGGGGCCGATACAATGAGCAGTTCTTC
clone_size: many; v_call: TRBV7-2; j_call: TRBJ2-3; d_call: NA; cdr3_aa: CASSRTGGADTQYF; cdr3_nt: TGTGCCAGCAGTCGGACAGGAGGGGCAGATACGCAGTATTTT
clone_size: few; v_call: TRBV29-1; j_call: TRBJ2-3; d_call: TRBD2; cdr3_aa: CSAAGLGGDTQYF; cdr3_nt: TGCAGCGCCGCGGGACTAGGTGGCGATACGCAGTATTTT
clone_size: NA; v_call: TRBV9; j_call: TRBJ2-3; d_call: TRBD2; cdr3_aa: CASSAGGLAGVTDTQYF; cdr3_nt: TGTGCCAGCAGCGCGGGAGGGCTAGCGGGAGTCACAGATACGCAGTATTTT
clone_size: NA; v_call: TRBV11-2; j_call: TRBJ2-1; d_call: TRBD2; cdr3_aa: CASSFVKAGLAVNEQFF; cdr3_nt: TGTGCCAGCAGCTTCGTCAAGGCGGGACTAGCGGTAAATGAGCAGTTCTTC
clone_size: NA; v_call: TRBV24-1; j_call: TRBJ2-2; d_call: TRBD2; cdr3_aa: CATSDAPLAGVTGELFF; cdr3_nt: TGTGCCACCAGTGACGCTCCCCTAGCGGGGGTGACCGGGGAGCTGTTTTTT
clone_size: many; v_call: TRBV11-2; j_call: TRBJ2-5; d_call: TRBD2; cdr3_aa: CASSSGLAGRETQYF; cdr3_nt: TGTGCCAGCAGCTCCGGACTAGCGGGAAGGGAGACCCAGTACTTC
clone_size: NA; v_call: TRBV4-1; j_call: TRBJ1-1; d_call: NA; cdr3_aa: CASSQGGLTEAFF; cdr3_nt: TGCGCCAGCAGCCAGGGGGGGCTGACTGAAGCTTTCTTT
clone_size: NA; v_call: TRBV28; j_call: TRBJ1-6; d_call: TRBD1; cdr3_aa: CASSLPDRGFTPLHF; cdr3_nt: TGTGCCAGCAGTTTGCCCGACAGGGGGTTTACACCCCTCCACTTT
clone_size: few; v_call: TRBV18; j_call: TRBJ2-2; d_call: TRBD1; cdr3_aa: CASSQRTGSNTGELFF; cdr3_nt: TGTGCCAGCTCACAGCGGACAGGGTCGAACACCGGGGAGCTGTTTTTT
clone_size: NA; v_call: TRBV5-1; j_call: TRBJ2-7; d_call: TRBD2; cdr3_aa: CASGRLAGVGSAYEQYF; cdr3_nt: TGCGCCAGCGGCAGACTAGCGGGAGTAGGTAGCGCCTACGAGCAGTACTTC
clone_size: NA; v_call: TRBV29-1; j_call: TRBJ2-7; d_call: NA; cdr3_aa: CSVAFSYEQYF; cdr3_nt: TGCAGCGTTGCCTTCTCCTACGAGCAGTACTTC
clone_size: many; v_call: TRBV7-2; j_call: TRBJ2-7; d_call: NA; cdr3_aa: CASSSRARDHRYEQYF; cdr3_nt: TGTGCCAGCAGCTCCAGGGCCCGGGACCACCGCTACGAGCAGTACTTC
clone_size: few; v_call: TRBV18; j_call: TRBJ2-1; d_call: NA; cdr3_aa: CASSPLSGDHNEQFF; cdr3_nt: TGTGCCAGCTCACCACTTTCGGGGGACCACAATGAGCAGTTCTTC
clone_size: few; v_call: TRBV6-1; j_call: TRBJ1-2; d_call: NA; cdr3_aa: CAGRQSSYGYTF; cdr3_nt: TGTGCCGGACGACAGTCCTCCTATGGCTACACCTTC
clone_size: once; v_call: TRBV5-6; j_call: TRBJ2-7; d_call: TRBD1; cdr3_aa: CASSLVGTGNYEQYF; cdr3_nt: TGTGCCAGCAGCCTGGTTGGGACAGGAAACTACGAGCAGTACTTC
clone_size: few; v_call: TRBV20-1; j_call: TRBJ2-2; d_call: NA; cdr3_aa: CSASGMSNTGELFF; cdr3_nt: TGCAGTGCCTCTGGAATGTCCAACACCGGGGAGCTGTTTTTT
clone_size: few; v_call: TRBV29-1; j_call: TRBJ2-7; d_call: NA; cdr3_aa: CSVGGAPYEQYF; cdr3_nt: TGCAGCGTTGGGGGGGCACCCTACGAGCAGTACTTC
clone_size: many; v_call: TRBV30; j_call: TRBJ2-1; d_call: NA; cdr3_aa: CAWTDLASEGNEQFF; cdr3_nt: TGTGCCTGGACCGACCTGGCTAGCGAGGGCAATGAGCAGTTCTTC
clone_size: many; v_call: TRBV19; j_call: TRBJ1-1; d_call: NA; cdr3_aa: CASTRQDNTEAFF; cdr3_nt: TGTGCCAGTACCCGACAGGACAACACTGAAGCTTTCTTT
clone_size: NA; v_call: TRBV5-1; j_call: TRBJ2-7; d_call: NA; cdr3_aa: CASSLTPEAEQYF; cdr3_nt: TGCGCCAGCAGCCTGACGCCAGAGGCCGAGCAGTACTTC
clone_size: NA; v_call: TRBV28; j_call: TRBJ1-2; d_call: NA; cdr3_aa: CASSSPGRHGYTF; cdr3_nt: TGTGCCAGCAGCTCGCCGGGGCGACATGGCTACACCTTC
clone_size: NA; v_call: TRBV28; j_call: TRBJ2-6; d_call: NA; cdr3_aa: CASSSRGSGANVLTF; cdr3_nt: TGTGCCAGCAGTTCGAGGGGCTCTGGGGCCAACGTCCTGACTTTC
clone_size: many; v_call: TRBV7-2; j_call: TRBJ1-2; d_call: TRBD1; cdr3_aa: CASSRRGVYGYTF; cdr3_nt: TGTGCCAGCAGCCGCAGGGGGGTCTATGGCTACACCTTC
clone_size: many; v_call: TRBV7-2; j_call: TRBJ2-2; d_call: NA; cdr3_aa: CASSLVPGPGTGELFF; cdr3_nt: TGTGCCAGCAGCTTAGTCCCCGGTCCGGGCACCGGGGAGCTGTTTTTT
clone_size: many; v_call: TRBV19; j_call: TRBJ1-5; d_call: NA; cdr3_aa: CASSIRSQNQPQHF; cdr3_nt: TGTGCCAGTAGTATTAGGTCTCAAAATCAGCCCCAGCATTTT
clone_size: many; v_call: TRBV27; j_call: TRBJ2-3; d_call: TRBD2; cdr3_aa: CASSTPSGASTDTQYF; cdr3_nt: TGTGCCAGCAGTACCCCTAGCGGCGCTAGCACAGATACGCAGTATTTT
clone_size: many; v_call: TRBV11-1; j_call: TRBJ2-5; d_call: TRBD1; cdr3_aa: CASSVGQIETQYF; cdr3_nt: TGTGCCAGCAGCGTGGGACAGATAGAGACCCAGTACTTC
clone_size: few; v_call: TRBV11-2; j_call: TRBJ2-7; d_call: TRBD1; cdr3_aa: CASSLTRDRVSEQYF; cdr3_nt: TGTGCCAGCAGCTTAACCCGGGACAGGGTGAGCGAGCAGTACTTC
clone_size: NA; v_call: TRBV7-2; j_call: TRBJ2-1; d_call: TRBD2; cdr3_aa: CASSLGSGRAENEQFF; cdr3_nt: TGTGCCAGCAGCTTAGGGAGCGGGAGGGCCGAAAATGAGCAGTTCTTC
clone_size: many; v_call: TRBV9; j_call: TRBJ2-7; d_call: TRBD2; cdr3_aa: CASSTLAGGPYEQYF; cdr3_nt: TGTGCCAGCAGCACCCTAGCGGGAGGCCCCTACGAGCAGTACTTC
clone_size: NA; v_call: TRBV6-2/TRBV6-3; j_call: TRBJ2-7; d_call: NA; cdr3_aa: CASSNLGGGEQYF; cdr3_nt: TGTGCCAGCAGCAACCTCGGTGGGGGCGAGCAGTACTTC
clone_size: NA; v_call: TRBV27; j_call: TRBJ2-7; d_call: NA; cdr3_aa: CASSSTGMPYEQYF; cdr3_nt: TGTGCCAGCAGTTCAACAGGGATGCCCTACGAGCAGTACTTC
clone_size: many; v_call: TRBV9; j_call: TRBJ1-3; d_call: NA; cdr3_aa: CASSPSFGSGNTIYF; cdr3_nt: TGTGCCAGCAGCCCGTCTTTCGGGTCCGGAAACACCATATATTTT
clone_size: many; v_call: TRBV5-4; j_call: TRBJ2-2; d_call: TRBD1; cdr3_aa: CASSLETGGNTGELFF; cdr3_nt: TGTGCCAGCAGCTTGGAGACAGGGGGGAACACCGGGGAGCTGTTTTTT
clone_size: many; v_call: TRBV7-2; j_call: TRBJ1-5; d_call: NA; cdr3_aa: CASSQHRPDQPQHF; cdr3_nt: TGTGCCAGCAGCCAGCACAGGCCCGATCAGCCCCAGCATTTT
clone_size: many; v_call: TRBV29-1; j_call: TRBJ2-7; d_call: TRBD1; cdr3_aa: CSVETRQGYEQYF; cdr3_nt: TGCAGCGTTGAAACCCGACAGGGCTACGAGCAGTACTTC
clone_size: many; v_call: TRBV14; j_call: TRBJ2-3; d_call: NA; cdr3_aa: CASSLPLGTQYF; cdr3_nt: TGTGCCAGCAGCCTGCCGCTAGGGACGCAGTATTTT
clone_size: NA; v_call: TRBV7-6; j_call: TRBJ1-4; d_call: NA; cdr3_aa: CASGPARTNEKLFF; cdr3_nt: TGTGCCAGCGGCCCCGCAAGAACTAATGAAAAACTGTTTTTT
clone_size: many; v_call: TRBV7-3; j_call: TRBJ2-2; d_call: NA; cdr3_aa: CASRPGRNTGELFF; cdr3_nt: TGTGCCAGCCGTCCAGGGAGGAACACCGGGGAGCTGTTTTTT
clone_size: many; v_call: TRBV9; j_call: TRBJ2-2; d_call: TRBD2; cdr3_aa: CASSVVRLAGGTGELFF; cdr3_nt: TGTGCCAGCAGCGTAGTTCGACTAGCGGGAGGCACCGGGGAGCTGTTTTTT
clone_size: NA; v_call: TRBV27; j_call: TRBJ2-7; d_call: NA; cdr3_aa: CASTPVGKYEQYF; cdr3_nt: TGTGCCAGCACCCCCGTAGGGAAATACGAGCAGTACTTC
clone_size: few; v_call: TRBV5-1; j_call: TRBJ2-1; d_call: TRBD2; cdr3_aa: CASSGGSHNEQFF; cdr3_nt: TGCGCCAGCTCCGGGGGGTCTCACAATGAGCAGTTCTTC
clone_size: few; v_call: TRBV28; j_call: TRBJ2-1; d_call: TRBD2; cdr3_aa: CAAGGSPYNEQFF; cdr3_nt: TGTGCCGCGGGGGGGAGCCCTTACAATGAGCAGTTCTTC
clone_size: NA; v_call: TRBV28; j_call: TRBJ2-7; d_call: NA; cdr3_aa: CASRDPIRVPDEQYF; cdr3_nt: TGTGCCAGCAGAGACCCCATCAGAGTTCCTGACGAGCAGTACTTC
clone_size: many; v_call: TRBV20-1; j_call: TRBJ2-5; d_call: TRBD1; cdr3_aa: CSATGTGGVETQYF; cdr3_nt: TGCAGTGCAACCGGGACAGGGGGCGTGGAGACCCAGTACTTC
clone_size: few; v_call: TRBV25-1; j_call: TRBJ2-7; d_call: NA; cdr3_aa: CASSDAGIYEQYF; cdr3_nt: TGTGCCAGCAGTGATGCGGGAATATACGAGCAGTACTTC
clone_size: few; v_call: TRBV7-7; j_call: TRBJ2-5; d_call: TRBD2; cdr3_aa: CASSLAGREETQYF; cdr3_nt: TGTGCTAGCAGCTTAGCGGGCAGGGAAGAGACCCAGTACTTC
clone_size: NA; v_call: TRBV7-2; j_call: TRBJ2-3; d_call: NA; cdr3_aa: CASSNHRGGSTDTQYF; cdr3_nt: TGTGCCAGCAGCAACCACCGGGGCGGGAGCACAGATACGCAGTATTTT
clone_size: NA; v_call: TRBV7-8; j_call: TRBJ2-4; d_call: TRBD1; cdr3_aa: CASAALSQGIAKNIQYF; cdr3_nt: TGTGCCAGCGCCGCATTATCACAGGGGATAGCCAAAAACATTCAGTACTTC
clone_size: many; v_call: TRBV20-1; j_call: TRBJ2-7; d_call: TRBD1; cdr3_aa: CSARRDSYEQYF; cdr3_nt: TGCAGTGCTCGCCGGGACAGCTACGAGCAGTACTTC
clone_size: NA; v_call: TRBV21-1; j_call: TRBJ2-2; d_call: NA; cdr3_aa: CASSPRAGELFF; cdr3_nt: TGTGCCAGCAGCCCCCGGGCCGGGGAGCTGTTTTTT
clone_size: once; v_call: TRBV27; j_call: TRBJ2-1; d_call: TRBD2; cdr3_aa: CASTAGGLAGGDEQFF; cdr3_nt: TGTGCCAGCACGGCGGGGGGACTAGCGGGAGGTGATGAGCAGTTCTTC
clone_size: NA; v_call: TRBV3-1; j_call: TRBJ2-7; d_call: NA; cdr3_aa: CASSQAAGSSYEQYF; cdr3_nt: TGTGCCAGCAGCCAAGCCGCGGGGAGCTCCTACGAGCAGTACTTC
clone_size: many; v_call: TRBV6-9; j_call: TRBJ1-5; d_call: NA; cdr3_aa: CASSYGLSWGLDQPQHF; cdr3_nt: TGTGCCAGCAGTTATGGTCTGAGCTGGGGGTTGGATCAGCCCCAGCATTTT